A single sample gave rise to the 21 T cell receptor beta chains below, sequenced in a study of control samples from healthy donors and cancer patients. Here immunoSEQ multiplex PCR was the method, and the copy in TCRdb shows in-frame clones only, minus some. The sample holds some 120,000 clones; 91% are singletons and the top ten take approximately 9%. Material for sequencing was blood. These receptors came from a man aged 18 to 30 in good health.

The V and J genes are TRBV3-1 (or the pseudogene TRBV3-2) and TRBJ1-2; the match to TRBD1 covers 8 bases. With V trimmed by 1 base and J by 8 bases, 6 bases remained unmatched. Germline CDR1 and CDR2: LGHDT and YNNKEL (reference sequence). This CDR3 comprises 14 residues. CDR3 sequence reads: CASSQVLTGVGYTF. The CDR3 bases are TGTGCCAGCAGCCAAGTCCTGACAGGGGTCGGCTACACCTTC.

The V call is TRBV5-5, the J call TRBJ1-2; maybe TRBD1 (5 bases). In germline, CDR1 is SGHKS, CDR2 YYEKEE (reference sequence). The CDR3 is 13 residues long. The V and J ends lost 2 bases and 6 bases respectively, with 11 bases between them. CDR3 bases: TGTGCCAGCAGCTTTGGCCCAGGGAATGGCTACACCTTC. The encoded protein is CASSFGPGNGYTF. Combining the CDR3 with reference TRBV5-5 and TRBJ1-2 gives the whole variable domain DAGVTQSPTHLIKTRGQQVTLRCSPISGHKSVSWYQQVLGQGPQFIFQYYEKEERGRGNFPDRFSARQFPNYSSELNVNALLLGDSALYLCASSFGPGNGYTFGSGTRLTVV.

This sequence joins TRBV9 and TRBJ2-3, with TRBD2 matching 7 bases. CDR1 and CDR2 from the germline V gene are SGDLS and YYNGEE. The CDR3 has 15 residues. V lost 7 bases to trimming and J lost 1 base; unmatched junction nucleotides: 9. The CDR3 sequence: CASGRAGRGTDTQYF. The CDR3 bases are TGTGCCAGCGGAAGAGCGGGGCGGGGCACAGATACGCAGTATTTT.

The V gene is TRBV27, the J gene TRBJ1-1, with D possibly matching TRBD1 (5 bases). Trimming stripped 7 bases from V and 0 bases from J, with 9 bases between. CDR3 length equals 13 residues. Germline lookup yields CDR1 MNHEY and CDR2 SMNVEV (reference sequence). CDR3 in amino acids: CASMQGLNTEAFF. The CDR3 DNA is TGTGCCAGCATGCAGGGCCTGAACACTGAAGCTTTCTTT.

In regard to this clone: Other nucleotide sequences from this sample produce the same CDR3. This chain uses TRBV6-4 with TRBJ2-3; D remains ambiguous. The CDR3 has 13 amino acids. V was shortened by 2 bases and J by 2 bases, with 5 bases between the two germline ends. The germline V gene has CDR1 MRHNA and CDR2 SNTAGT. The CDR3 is CASSDTTTDTQYF. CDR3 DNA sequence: TGTGCCAGCAGTGACACAACCACAGATACGCAGTATTTT.

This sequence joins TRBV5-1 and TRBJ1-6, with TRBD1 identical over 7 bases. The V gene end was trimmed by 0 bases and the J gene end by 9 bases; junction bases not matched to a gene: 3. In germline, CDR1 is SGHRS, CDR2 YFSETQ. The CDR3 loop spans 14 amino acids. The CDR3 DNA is TGCGCCAGCAGCTTGGAGTGGGACAGTTCACCCCTCCACTTT. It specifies CASSLEWDSSPLHF.

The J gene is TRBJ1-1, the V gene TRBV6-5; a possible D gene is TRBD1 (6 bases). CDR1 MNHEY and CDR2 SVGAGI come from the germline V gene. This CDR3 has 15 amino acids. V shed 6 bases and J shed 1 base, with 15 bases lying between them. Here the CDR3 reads CASSPQGLPNTEAFF. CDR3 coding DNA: TGTGCCAGCAGCCCACAGGGTCTGCCGAACACTGAAGCTTTCTTT.

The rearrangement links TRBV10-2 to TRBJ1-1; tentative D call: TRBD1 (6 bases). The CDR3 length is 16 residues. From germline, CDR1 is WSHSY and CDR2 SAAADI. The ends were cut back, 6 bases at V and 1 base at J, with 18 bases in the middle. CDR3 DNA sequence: TGCGCCAGCAGACACTATGCCGGGACACAGAACACTGAAGCTTTCTTT. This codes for CASRHYAGTQNTEAFF.

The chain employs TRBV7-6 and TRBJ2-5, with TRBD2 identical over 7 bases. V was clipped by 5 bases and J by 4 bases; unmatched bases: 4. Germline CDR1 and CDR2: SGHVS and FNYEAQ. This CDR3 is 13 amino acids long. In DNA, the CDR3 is TGTGCCAGCAGCGCCTCGGGGGGAGAGACCCAGTACTTC. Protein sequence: CASSASGGETQYF.

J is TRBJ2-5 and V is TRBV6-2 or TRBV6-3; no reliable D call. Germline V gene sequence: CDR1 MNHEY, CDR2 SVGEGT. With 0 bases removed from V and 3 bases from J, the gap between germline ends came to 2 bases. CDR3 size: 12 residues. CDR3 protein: CASSYSEETQYF. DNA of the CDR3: TGTGCCAGCAGTTACTCGGAAGAGACCCAGTACTTC.

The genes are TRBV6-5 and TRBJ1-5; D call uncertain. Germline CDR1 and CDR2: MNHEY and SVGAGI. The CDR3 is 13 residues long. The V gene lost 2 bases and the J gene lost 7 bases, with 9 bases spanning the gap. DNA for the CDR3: TGTGCCAGCAGTTACAATTCGTACCAGCCCCAGCATTTT. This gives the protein CASSYNSYQPQHF.

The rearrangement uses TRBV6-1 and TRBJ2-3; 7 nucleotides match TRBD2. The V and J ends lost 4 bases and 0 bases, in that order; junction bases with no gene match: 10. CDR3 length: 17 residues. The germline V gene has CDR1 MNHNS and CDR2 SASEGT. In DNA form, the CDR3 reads TGTGCCAGCAGTGTCTATTCCGGGGGGTTAAGCACAGATACGCAGTATTTT. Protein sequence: CASSVYSGGLSTDTQYF.

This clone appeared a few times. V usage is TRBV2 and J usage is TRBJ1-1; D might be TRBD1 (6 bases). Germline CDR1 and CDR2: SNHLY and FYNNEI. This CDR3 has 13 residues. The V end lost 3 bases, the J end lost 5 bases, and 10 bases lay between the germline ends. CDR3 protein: CASSEAGETEAFF. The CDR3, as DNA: TGTGCCAGCAGTGAGGCAGGGGAAACTGAAGCTTTCTTT.

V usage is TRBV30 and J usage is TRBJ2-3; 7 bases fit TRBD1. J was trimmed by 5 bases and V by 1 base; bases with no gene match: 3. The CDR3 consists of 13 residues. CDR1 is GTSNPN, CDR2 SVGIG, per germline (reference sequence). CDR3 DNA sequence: TGTGCCTGGAGTGGACAGGGCAGAGATACGCAGTATTTT. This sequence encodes CAWSGQGRDTQYF.

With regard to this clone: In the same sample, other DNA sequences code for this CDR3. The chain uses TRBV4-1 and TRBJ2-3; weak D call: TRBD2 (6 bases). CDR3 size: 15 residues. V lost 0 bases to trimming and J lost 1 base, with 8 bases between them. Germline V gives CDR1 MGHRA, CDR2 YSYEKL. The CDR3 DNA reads TGCGCCAGCAGCCAAGATTCTAGCGGCACAGATACGCAGTATTTT. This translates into CASSQDSSGTDTQYF.

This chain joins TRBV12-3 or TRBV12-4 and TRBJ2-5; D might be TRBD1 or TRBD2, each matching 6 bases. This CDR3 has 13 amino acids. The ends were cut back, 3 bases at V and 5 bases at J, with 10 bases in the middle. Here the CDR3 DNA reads TGTGCCAGCAGTTTCGGGGGCATCGAGACCCAGTACTTC. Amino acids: CASSFGGIETQYF.

The CDR3 coding sequence is TGTGCCAGCAGCCAAGACGATGAAAAACTGTTTTTT. This encodes CASSQDDEKLFF. This chain joins TRBV6-6 and TRBJ1-4; D not certain. The CDR3 has 12 residues. Looked up from germline, CDR1 is MNHNY and CDR2 is SVGAGI (reference sequence). V was pared by 6 bases and J by 6 bases, with 8 bases between.

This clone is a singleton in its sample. For the CDR3, the DNA is TGTGCCAGCAATTCCCGCACAGGGTACGAGCAGTACTTC. Its protein product is CASNSRTGYEQYF. V is TRBV12-3 or TRBV12-4 and J is TRBJ2-7, with D perhaps matching TRBD1 (6 bases). CDR3 size: 13 residues. The V end lost 7 bases, the J end lost 4 bases, and 14 bases lay between the germline ends.

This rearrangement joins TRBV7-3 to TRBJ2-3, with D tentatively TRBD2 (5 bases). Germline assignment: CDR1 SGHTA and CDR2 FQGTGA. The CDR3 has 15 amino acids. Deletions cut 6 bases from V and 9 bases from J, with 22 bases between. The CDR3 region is CASRDFRESLRTQYF. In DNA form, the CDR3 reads TGTGCCAGCAGGGACTTCCGGGAATCTCTCCGGACGCAGTATTTT.

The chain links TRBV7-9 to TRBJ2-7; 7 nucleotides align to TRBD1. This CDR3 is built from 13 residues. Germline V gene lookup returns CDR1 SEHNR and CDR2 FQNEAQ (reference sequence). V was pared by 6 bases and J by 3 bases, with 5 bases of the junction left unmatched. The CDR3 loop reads CASSPGTVYEQYF. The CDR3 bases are TGTGCCAGCAGTCCCGGGACAGTCTACGAGCAGTACTTC.

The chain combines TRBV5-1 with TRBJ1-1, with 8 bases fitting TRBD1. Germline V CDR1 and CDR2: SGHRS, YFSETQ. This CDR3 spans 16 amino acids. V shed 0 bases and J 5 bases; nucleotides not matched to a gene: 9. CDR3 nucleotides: TGCGCCAGCAGCTTGGCCGTCACGCGGACAGGGACTGAAGCTTTCTTT. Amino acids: CASSLAVTRTGTEAFF.